This T cell receptor beta chain was profiled in a study of cytomegalovirus exposure and HLA in healthy donors (dated by TCRdb to about 2017). In terms of the full investigation: An earlier analysis of several hundred of the donors reported roughly 270 Gb of sequence data and around 110 million unique TCR beta sequences from 150 million to 200 million T cells. Roughly 300 gigabases of sequencing data and approximately 91 million unique TCR sequences made up an early release that covered approximately 700 HLA-typed donors. Of the roughly 400 genotyped donors, approximately 83% fell in the genetic ancestry cluster associated with self-reported Caucasian donors. The study was designed to test whether signatures of past pathogen exposure could be identified by cataloging public T cell receptors. The study used immunosequencing to profile the T cell repertoires of under 700 subjects and linked those repertoires to cytomegalovirus serostatus. Along with the approximately 700-subject first cohort, a separate validation cohort of more than 90 different subjects was used. High-throughput TCR immunosequencing, statistical association of individual TCRs with disease status, and machine learning were combined to predict cytomegalovirus infection status. To study patterns of TCR occurrence, a later analysis re-analyzed previously published TCR beta repertoires from more than 550 donors and added high-resolution HLA genotyping. Rather than using new phenotypic data, the later analysis identified candidate immune exposures from TCR beta sequences and from how often those sequences occurred across donors. To decide whether each TCR beta V gene segment behaved as functional or pseudogenic, an earlier analysis of approximately 620 of the donors relied on high-throughput TCR beta sequencing. Donor age, sex, ethnicity and CMV serostatus were collected together with the repertoire data. A later genetic analysis took genome-wide SNP genotypes for 398 of the 666 donors and used that subset as a discovery cohort. All discovery cohort repertoires had been generated on a single sequencing platform. Class I and class II HLA loci were covered by the typing at four-digit resolution. Typing coverage varied by locus: 629-630 donors for A, B, C, DRB1 and DQB1; 500 to 550 for DQA1; more than 600 for DPA1; 450 to 480 for DPB1. Because of strong linkage in the cohort, roughly five DR-DQ haplotypes were treated as single units for association and clustering. Across roughly 420 genotyped donors of the cohort, an average of about 240,000 unique TCR beta nucleotide sequences per donor were sequenced, and approximately 17% of those sequences were non-productive.

Receptor amplification or capture employed the immunoSEQ multiplex PCR assay. A mixture of 60 forward primers for TCR Vbeta segments and 13 reverse primers for TCR Jbeta segments was used in the multiplex PCR. The CDR3 region of rearranged TCR beta genes was amplified from genomic DNA with a multiplex PCR assay. On the Illumina HiSeq System, the amplified TCR beta libraries were sequenced as 87-base-pair reads. As for the authors' bioinformatics: In a later analysis, some 80 million unique TCR beta chains were counted across the 650 to 750 repertoires, and approximately 11 million of these chains were shared by at least two donors. A nearest-neighbor algorithm error-corrected the raw reads and collapsed the reads into unique sequences, merging closely related sequences to remove PCR and sequencing errors. To assign V, D and J gene segments, CDR3 sequences were aligned to IMGT reference sequences. For a sequence to be retained, a match of at least six nucleotides was required to both a V gene segment and a J gene segment. A rearrangement was called productive if the CDR3 had no stop codons and remained in frame with V and J, and every other rearrangement was called non-productive. CDR3 was defined by IMGT convention, running from the second conserved V-encoded cysteine to the conserved J-encoded phenylalanine. In an earlier analysis of around 600 of the donors, sequences lacking an unambiguous match to a single V gene segment were excluded. In an earlier analysis of some 590 of the donors, a V segment was called functional when productive rearrangements were above 56.7%, and segregating when the standard deviation between donors exceeded 5%. A statistical classification framework was built to diagnose cytomegalovirus status from the catalog of TCR beta chain sequences. In a later analysis, V and J genes were assigned by comparing TCR nucleotide sequences against IMGT/GENE-DB human TR gene sequences. In a later analysis, CDR3 sequences and most-parsimonious VDJ recombination scenarios were assigned using the TCRdist pipeline. A later analysis defined each TCR beta chain by its CDR3 amino acid sequence plus V-gene family, and excluded reads lacking a unique V-gene family. In a later analysis, around 600 highly shared, low-generation-probability nucleotide sequences were removed to address suspected cross-contamination and a sequencing artifact. A later analysis calculated a clonal expansion index for each public chain from normalized within-repertoire ranks of inferred template counts. A later analysis computed generation probabilities with a VDJ recombination model fitted to out-of-frame rearrangements, and checked the results against IGoR. A later analysis scored TCR-TCR, TCR-HLA and TCR-CMV co-occurrence with hypergeometric tests, applying a repertoire-size bias correction to TCR pairs. In a later analysis, false discovery rates were estimated by permuting HLA or CMV assignments 20 times. In a later analysis, co-occurring TCRs were grouped using DBSCAN, with TCRdist sequence similarity added in when clustering inside HLA-allele-positive subsets. Repertoires with fewer than 30,000 or more than 120,000 public chains were left out of co-occurrence clustering, as were roughly five repertoires with anomalous nucleotide sharing. As stored in TCRdb, this immuneACCESS dataset retains in-frame rearrangements with V and J assigned. A fraction of the clones does not appear; measured against another copy, unresolved V genes explain less than half of the discrepancy, and the remainder lacks a known reason. From that table come the V and J calls and clone size; the DNA was used to work out D and trimming. Within this sample are roughly 180,000 clones, with around 84% of them counted one time only. The ten largest clones take up around 1.2% of the sample.

As to this clone: There is no known antigen for this receptor. Per-base qualities were not stored, and no clone one base away is much larger.

The cohort consisted of 666 healthy bone marrow donors. At the time of sampling, all cohort members were nominally healthy, though unrecorded immune exposures were likely present. The donor was CMV seropositive and belonged to the group of a few hundred seropositive cohort members. A peripheral blood sample was collected from each donor, and TCR beta sequencing was performed on peripheral blood mononuclear cells. Genomic DNA extraction from the blood cell samples was performed with the Qiagen DNeasy Blood Extraction Kit. General findings and caveats noted by the study authors: While some public TCRs were present in many individuals, most TCR sequences turned up only very rarely across donors. In a later analysis, most CMV-associated TCR beta chains were found to appear HLA-restricted, with HLA associations seemingly driven largely by CMV exposure. A further reported finding was that TCR beta sequences accurately predicted the HLA-A and HLA-B alleles for most subjects in the first cohort. For the cohort, immune exposure information was limited to CMV serostatus. Because the 87-base-pair reads could not distinguish some IMGT-functional V segments, including TRBV6-2 and TRBV6-3, those segments were excluded. In a later analysis, TCR association rates were found to vary across HLA loci, with the most associated TCRs seen for DRB1 alleles and the fewest for HLA-C alleles. In this cohort, only TCR beta chains were sequenced, and detectable features were limited by the absence of alpha or paired-chain data. V-gene and J-gene trimming of TCR beta chains was associated with a missense DCLRE1C variant in a later genetic analysis, and the association was replicated in an independent cohort. Linkage disequilibrium might explain the correlated functional status among segregating V segments, but an unknown experimental factor could not be excluded. HLA typing was unavailable for some donors at each locus, so association tests used only the typed subset. Sequencing depth was assumed to be roughly uniform across donors in the presence/absence analyses, though that assumption may not hold. An earlier analysis of approximately 540 of the donors showed that most TCR beta V segments appeared in productive rearrangements either about 87% or about 30% of the time, which broadly matched IMGT annotations. A group of highly shared sequence variants was considered likely to be a technical artifact of the sequencing pipeline. In a later analysis, around 17,000 TCR beta sequences were associated with specific HLA alleles at a false discovery rate of 0.05. Compared with equally common non-associated chains, HLA-associated TCR beta chains in a later analysis were more clonally expanded and had lower generation probabilities. The classifier was reported to diagnose cytomegalovirus status with high specificity and sensitivity in both the original cohort and the validation cohort. Over 15 rarely observed V segments, including chromosome 9 orphons, were excluded from the earlier analysis of approximately 500 of the donors because counts were too low. A total of about 150 TCR beta chains were listed by the study as associated with cytomegalovirus. According to a later analysis, parvovirus B19, influenza, CMV and Epstein-Barr virus appeared linked to several top co-occurrence clusters. In vitro tests confirmed that three of the cytomegalovirus-associated TCR beta chains recognize cytomegalovirus antigens. When HLA alleles, especially DR and DQ, strongly co-occurred, attributing TCR associations to individual alleles was difficult. The authors suggested that the approach could potentially be generalized to other disease states and immunological phenotypes. Compared with the approximately 600-donor mean, donors in an Asian-associated ancestry cluster had fewer N-insertions in productive TCRs, according to a later genetic analysis.

The CDR3 covers 12 residues, taking in both the cysteine and the phenylalanine. Only the CDR3 region is kept as DNA, spanning 36 bases read in frame from base 1. As encoded in the germline V gene (reference sequence), CDR1 is LNHDA while CDR2 is SQIVND. V drops 8 bases and J drops 7 bases, leaving 14 bases in between. The sequenced sample was PBMCs. Rearrangement joined TRBV19 to TRBJ1-2; no confident D gene assignment can be made. This TCR came from a girl aged 2-15 years in good health and CMV-seropositive. The CDR3 here reads CASHIVGGGYTF. The DNA reads TGTGCCAGTCATATTGTCGGTGGTGGCTACACCTTC.